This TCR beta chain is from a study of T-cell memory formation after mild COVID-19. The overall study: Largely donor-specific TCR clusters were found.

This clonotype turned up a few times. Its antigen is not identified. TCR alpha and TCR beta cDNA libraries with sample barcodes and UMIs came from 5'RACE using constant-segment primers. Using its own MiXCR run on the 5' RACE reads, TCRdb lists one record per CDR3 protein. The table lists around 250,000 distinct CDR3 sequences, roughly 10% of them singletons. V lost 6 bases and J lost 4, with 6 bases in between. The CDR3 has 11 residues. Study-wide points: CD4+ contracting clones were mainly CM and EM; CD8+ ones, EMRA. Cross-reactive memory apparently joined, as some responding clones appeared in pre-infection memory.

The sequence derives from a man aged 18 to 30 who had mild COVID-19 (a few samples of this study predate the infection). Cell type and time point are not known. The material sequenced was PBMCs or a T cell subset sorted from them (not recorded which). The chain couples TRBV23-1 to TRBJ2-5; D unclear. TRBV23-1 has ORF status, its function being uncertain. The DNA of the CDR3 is TGCGCCAGCAGCCCCGCAGAGACCCAGTACTTC. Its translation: CASSPAETQYF.